Each of the 14 T cell receptor beta chains below was sequenced from the same sample in a study of kidney transplant recipient with SARS-CoV-2 infection (dated by TCRdb to 2020 to 2023). In the paper's terms, the time point label means: pre-pandemic baseline sample and day 111 after first positive SARS-CoV-2 test. The reads were generated on an Illumina MiSeq. The public sequencing data were trimmed at Q25 with fastp and processed into clonotypes with MiXCR by TCRdb, which kept only in-frame beta chains. Every CDR3 protein is listed once, alongside the most common genes and DNA of its rows. The sample profile shows some 220,000 distinct CDR3 sequences; under 30% of them were found once. The leading ten clones occupy roughly 7% of the sample. The sample in question was a blood sample, obtained at baseline and between days 110 and 120 from a kidney transplant recipient. These receptors came from a male patient aged 25 to 39 who had COVID-19 and was a kidney transplant recipient. Following a transplant, a fraction of the T cells may be traceable to the graft donor.

A remark on this clonotype: Relative to the germline gene, one junction end is altered; a read error may explain this. V gene TRBV3-1 combines with J gene TRBJ2-3; 13 bases are a match to TRBD2. The CDR3 has 16 residues. Per the germline V gene, CDR1 is LGHDT and CDR2 is YNNKEL (reference sequence). The CDR3 spells CAGSPPGLAGADTQYF. Written as DNA, the CDR3 is TGTGCCGGCAGCCCGCCTGGACTAGCGGGGGCAGATACGCAGTATTTT.

This clonotype was seen repeatedly, ten times or more. This rearrangement joins TRBV20-1 to TRBJ2-2; a weak D match, TRBD2 (6 bases). The germline CDR1 and CDR2 sequences are DFQATT and SNEGSKA (reference sequence). The CDR3 is made up of 13 amino acids. Trimming pared 6 bases from V and 4 bases from J, leaving 12 bases between. The CDR3 protein is CSATTSSTGELFF. The CDR3 DNA is TGCAGTGCAACGACTAGTTCCACCGGGGAGCTGTTTTTT.

Points on this clonotype: A read error is possible here, since a much larger clone lies one base away. The chain has TRBV19 and TRBJ2-7, with a possible D match to TRBD2 (7 bases). Germline V gene data show CDR1 as LNHDA and CDR2 as SQIVND (reference sequence). This CDR3 is 15 amino acids long. This CDR3 is CASSKQGGGRYERYF. The CDR3, as DNA: TGTGCCAGTAGTAAACAGGGAGGCGGGAGATACGAGCGGTACTTC.

In the case of this clonotype: A read error may be the cause here, since a much bigger clone is one base away. Since the CDR3 does not end with the conserved phenylalanine or tryptophan, this likely comes from a read error. The J gene is TRBJ1-2, the V gene TRBV5-8; D gene uncertain. CDR1 SGHTS and CDR2 YDEGEE come from the germline V gene. This CDR3 is built from 16 residues. V gave up 7 bases and J gave up 4 bases, with 23 bases separating them. CDR3 bases: TGTGCCAGCGCAGAACATCATCCACGAAAGACCTATGGCTACACCCTC. It is translated as CASAEHHPRKTYGYTL.

As to this clonotype: This may stem from a read error, because a much larger clone lies one nucleotide away. The chain couples TRBV4-3 to TRBJ1-1, with 7 bases matching TRBD1. V gave up 0 bases and J gave up 4 bases; unmatched junction bases: 17. The CDR3 has 19 amino acids. CDR1 LGHNA and CDR2 YSLEER come from the germline V gene. For the CDR3, the DNA is TGCGCCAGCAGCCAAGATCCCCCTAGGGCCCGGCAGGGGGTCACTGAAGCTTTCTTT. Residues: CASSQDPPRARQGVTEAFF.

This clonotype was detected a few times. V gene TRBV5-4 combines with J gene TRBJ2-5; the match to TRBD1 covers 7 bases. The length of the CDR3 is 14 residues. V lost 4 bases to trimming and J lost 5 bases; unmatched junction nucleotides: 8. CDR1 and CDR2 from the germline V gene are SGHNT and YYREEE (reference sequence). The CDR3 spells CASSVQGDPETQYF. CDR3 nucleotide sequence: TGTGCCAGCAGCGTGCAGGGGGATCCGGAGACCCAGTACTTC.

This clonotype was counted many times. V gene TRBV25-1 combines with J gene TRBJ1-3; the D gene is possibly TRBD1 (5 bases). Trimming stripped 3 bases from V and 2 bases from J, with 11 bases between. Germline values: CDR1 MGHDK, CDR2 SYGVNS. The length of the CDR3 is 15 residues. The CDR3 loop is CASSDLRGPGNTIYF. The CDR3 DNA is TGTGCCAGCAGTGACTTGAGGGGACCTGGAAACACCATATATTTT.

The chain employs TRBV9 and TRBJ2-3; 14 bases are shared with TRBD2. V was pared by 0 bases and J by 4 bases, with 7 bases of the junction left unmatched. The V gene's germline CDR1 is SGDLS and CDR2 YYNGEE. The CDR3 has 18 amino acids. The CDR3 loop is CASSVGGGTSGSADTQYF. The CDR3 nucleotides are TGTGCCAGCAGCGTAGGAGGGGGGACTAGCGGGAGCGCAGATACGCAGTATTTT.

In the case of this clonotype: A much larger clone lies one base from this, so it may be a read error. The CDR3 ends on some other residue instead of the conserved phenylalanine or tryptophan, so this is likely a read error. The CDR3 region is CASSYAYEYEQYL. CDR3 DNA: TGTGCCAGCAGTTACGCGTATGAATACGAGCAGTACCTC. The chain uses TRBV6-6 and TRBJ2-7; D gene unclear. Trimming took off 2 bases at V and 4 bases at J, with 9 bases between the two ends. CDR3 size: 13 residues. The germline CDR1 and CDR2 sequences are MNHNY and SVGAGI (reference sequence).

There are many counts of this clonotype. The rearrangement links TRBV7-4 to TRBJ1-2; no reliable D call. The germline V gene has CDR1 SGHVT and CDR2 SQSDAQ. The CDR3 runs to 17 residues. The V end was cut by 1 base, the J end by 4 bases, with 19 bases between. The CDR3 reads CASSLGLSARKTYGYTF. The DNA of the CDR3 is TGTGCCAGCAGCTTAGGCCTTTCAGCTCGAAAGACCTATGGCTACACCTTC.

As for this clonotype: Given a much more abundant clone one base away, this may be a read error. The conserved closing phenylalanine or tryptophan is absent in this CDR3, likely reflecting a read error. This rearrangement joins TRBV30 to TRBJ1-6; the D gene is possibly TRBD1 (5 bases). Trimming cost V 0 bases and J 0 bases, with 15 bases left between them. The CDR3 extends over 18 amino acids. Germline assignment: CDR1 GTSNPN and CDR2 SVGIG (reference sequence). This CDR3 reads CAWSVRQGRSSYNSPLHL. CDR3 nucleotides: TGTGCCTGGAGTGTACGGCAGGGAAGGAGCTCCTATAATTCACCCCTCCACCTT.

This clonotype was recorded at least ten times. In DNA form, the CDR3 reads TGTGCCAGCAGCCTGGGACTGGCGATGTATGGCTACACCTTC. It yields the protein CASSLGLAMYGYTF. The chain couples TRBV7-8 to TRBJ1-2; weak D call: TRBD1 (5 bases). The V and J ends lost 5 bases and 5 bases respectively, with 15 bases between them. Germline V gene sequence: CDR1 SGHVS, CDR2 FQNEAQ. This CDR3 contains 14 residues.

Note on this clonotype: This clone may be a read error of a much larger clone one base away. The chain combines TRBV7-9 with TRBJ2-2; TRBD1 or TRBD2 may be the D gene (6 bases each). The CDR3 sequence is 17 residues long. Trimming took off 4 bases at V and 1 base at J, with 16 bases between the two ends. The germline gives CDR1 SEHNR, CDR2 FQNEAQ (reference sequence). In nucleotides, the CDR3 is TGTGCCAGCAGCTCCCCAAGGGGGGCACTGAACACCGGGGAGCTGTTTTTT. Amino acid sequence: CASSSPRGALNTGELFF.

Notes on this clonotype: A far larger clone is off by one base, so a read error is likely. V and J are TRBV3-1 and TRBJ2-4; 9 bases agree with TRBD2. The J call may be incorrect, as the DNA end agrees better with TRBJ2-7. The CDR3 spans 17 residues. Germline CDR1 and CDR2: LGHDT and YNNKEL (reference sequence). CDR3: CASSTGTSRGPGYEQYF. The CDR3 nucleotides read TGTGCCAGCAGCACCGGGACTAGCAGGGGCCCGGGCTACGAGCAGTACTTC.